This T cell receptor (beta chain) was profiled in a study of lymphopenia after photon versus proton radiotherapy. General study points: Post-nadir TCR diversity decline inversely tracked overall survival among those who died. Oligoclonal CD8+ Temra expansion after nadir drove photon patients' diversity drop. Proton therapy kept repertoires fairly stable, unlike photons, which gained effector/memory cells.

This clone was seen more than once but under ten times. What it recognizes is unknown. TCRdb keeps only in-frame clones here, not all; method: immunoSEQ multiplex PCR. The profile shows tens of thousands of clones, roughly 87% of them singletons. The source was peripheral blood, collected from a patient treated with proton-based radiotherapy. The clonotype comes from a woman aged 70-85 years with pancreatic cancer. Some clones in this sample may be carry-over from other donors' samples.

CDR3: CASSVSGRAVGETQYF. The CDR3 coding sequence is TGTGCCAGCAGCGTTAGCGGGAGGGCCGTTGGCGAGACCCAGTACTTC. J is TRBJ2-5 and V is TRBV7-9; 11 nucleotides align to TRBD2. The V segment lost 5 bases and the J segment 5 bases; nucleotides outside the gene matches: 10. Germline V gene lookup returns CDR1 SEHNR and CDR2 FQNEAQ (reference sequence). This CDR3 spans 16 amino acids.